A selection of T cell receptor beta chains follows, all from one sample in a study of cytotoxic CD8 clonotypes in ibrutinib-treated CLL. Assay: immunoSEQ multiplex PCR; the TCRdb copy retains only in-frame clones and omits some. The data show tens of thousands of clones, around 60% seen once. Here the sequenced sample was PBMCs, taken after 24 months of ibrutinib treatment. The receptors shown here come from a human donor with chronic lymphocytic leukemia. The conserved cysteine and the conserved F or W are not part of the CDR3 here. Each record gives: V gene, clone size, D gene, J gene, CDR3 protein. D genes are given only for firm matches. Size values are once, few and many counts, or a class for expanded clones, and some rows have none.

v_gene: TRBV30
abundance: many
d_gene: .
j_gene: TRBJ1-2
CDR3aa: AWSDRFNYGYT

v_gene: TRBV5-4
abundance: few
d_gene: TRBD2
j_gene: TRBJ2-7
CDR3aa: ASSWGTSGDYEQY

v_gene: TRBV7-2
abundance: few
d_gene: .
j_gene: TRBJ2-1
CDR3aa: ASRPTSLSYSYNEQF

v_gene: TRBV5-6
abundance: .
d_gene: .
j_gene: TRBJ2-3
CDR3aa: ASSPGKVAGTDTQY

v_gene: TRBV5-1
abundance: .
d_gene: .
j_gene: TRBJ1-6
CDR3aa: ASSLLQFNSPLH

v_gene: TRBV28
abundance: .
d_gene: TRBD2
j_gene: TRBJ2-7
CDR3aa: ASTSGLLPRLYEQY

v_gene: TRBV27
abundance: .
d_gene: .
j_gene: TRBJ2-7
CDR3aa: ASSSLLGQGYEQY

v_gene: TRBV18
abundance: many
d_gene: .
j_gene: TRBJ1-2
CDR3aa: ASSLHWQGEFGYT

v_gene: TRBV11-2
abundance: once
d_gene: .
j_gene: TRBJ2-2
CDR3aa: ASSRFLVHTGELF

v_gene: TRBV4-1
abundance: .
d_gene: .
j_gene: TRBJ2-1
CDR3aa: ASSQDLGGVEQF

v_gene: TRBV6-5
abundance: .
d_gene: .
j_gene: TRBJ1-2
CDR3aa: ASGRGSTNYGYT

v_gene: TRBV29-1
abundance: .
d_gene: TRBD1
j_gene: TRBJ2-5
CDR3aa: SVARGTGTGQETQY

v_gene: TRBV11-2
abundance: many
d_gene: TRBD2
j_gene: TRBJ2-7
CDR3aa: ASSPSAGGYEQY

v_gene: TRBV5-1
abundance: few
d_gene: .
j_gene: TRBJ1-1
CDR3aa: ASSLGAQTFTEAF

v_gene: TRBV11-3
abundance: many
d_gene: .
j_gene: TRBJ2-5
CDR3aa: ASSLGGQYQETQY

v_gene: TRBV7-9
abundance: .
d_gene: .
j_gene: TRBJ1-2
CDR3aa: ASSLTTGYGYT

v_gene: TRBV18
abundance: .
d_gene: .
j_gene: TRBJ2-1
CDR3aa: ASSPRSQGNNEQF

v_gene: TRBV28
abundance: .
d_gene: TRBD1
j_gene: TRBJ2-3
CDR3aa: AAGGTGVDTQY

v_gene: TRBV7-6
abundance: many
d_gene: TRBD1
j_gene: TRBJ1-6
CDR3aa: ASSPGTGGNNSPLH

v_gene: TRBV7-9
abundance: .
d_gene: .
j_gene: TRBJ1-1
CDR3aa: ASSPTTNTEAF

v_gene: TRBV28
abundance: few
d_gene: .
j_gene: TRBJ2-1
CDR3aa: ASSPRTAFSQDTREQF

v_gene: TRBV6-5
abundance: .
d_gene: .
j_gene: TRBJ2-5
CDR3aa: ASSYYGGTTQY

v_gene: TRBV6-5
abundance: once
d_gene: .
j_gene: TRBJ1-5
CDR3aa: ASVDWNQPQH

v_gene: TRBV29-1
abundance: .
d_gene: TRBD1
j_gene: TRBJ2-7
CDR3aa: SAEGTGYEQY

v_gene: TRBV7-2
abundance: .
d_gene: .
j_gene: TRBJ1-3
CDR3aa: ASSSWTDFSGNTIY

v_gene: TRBV11-1
abundance: .
d_gene: .
j_gene: TRBJ2-7
CDR3aa: ASSLSAQYEQY

v_gene: TRBV10-3
abundance: .
d_gene: .
j_gene: TRBJ1-1
CDR3aa: AIRGPNTEAF

v_gene: TRBV13
abundance: .
d_gene: TRBD1
j_gene: TRBJ2-5
CDR3aa: ASSFPDREETQY

v_gene: TRBV4-1
abundance: few
d_gene: .
j_gene: TRBJ1-6
CDR3aa: ASSQDPAISSYNSPLH

v_gene: TRBV5-8
abundance: few
d_gene: TRBD2
j_gene: TRBJ2-5
CDR3aa: ASSAGLAGVYQETQY

v_gene: TRBV7-9
abundance: .
d_gene: .
j_gene: TRBJ2-7
CDR3aa: ASSLVHISSYEQY

v_gene: TRBV5-8
abundance: .
d_gene: .
j_gene: TRBJ1-3
CDR3aa: ASSLLVSSGNTIY

v_gene: TRBV6-5
abundance: few
d_gene: .
j_gene: TRBJ2-7
CDR3aa: ASSRSQGVSYEQY

v_gene: TRBV20-1
abundance: few
d_gene: .
j_gene: TRBJ1-2
CDR3aa: SASLSGYT

v_gene: TRBV5-1
abundance: .
d_gene: TRBD2
j_gene: TRBJ2-1
CDR3aa: ASSPLAASYNEQF

v_gene: TRBV4-2
abundance: .
d_gene: .
j_gene: TRBJ1-5
CDR3aa: ASSRRWWGYQPQH

v_gene: TRBV9
abundance: .
d_gene: .
j_gene: TRBJ2-2
CDR3aa: ASSVAPVSGELF

v_gene: TRBV6-1
abundance: few
d_gene: .
j_gene: TRBJ1-5
CDR3aa: ASSEWGNQPQH

v_gene: TRBV7-2
abundance: .
d_gene: TRBD2
j_gene: TRBJ2-1
CDR3aa: ASSFPSGTNEQF

v_gene: TRBV5-1
abundance: .
d_gene: TRBD2
j_gene: TRBJ2-5
CDR3aa: ASSWGGGSQETQY

v_gene: TRBV19
abundance: .
d_gene: .
j_gene: TRBJ2-5
CDR3aa: ASSVAQGGETQY

v_gene: TRBV5-1
abundance: .
d_gene: TRBD1
j_gene: TRBJ1-3
CDR3aa: ASSSAGTGGNTIY

v_gene: TRBV28
abundance: .
d_gene: .
j_gene: TRBJ1-1
CDR3aa: ASSSLPFRAF

v_gene: TRBV27
abundance: few
d_gene: TRBD1
j_gene: TRBJ1-5
CDR3aa: ASSSMGQGEQPQH

v_gene: TRBV10-3
abundance: .
d_gene: TRBD1
j_gene: TRBJ1-2
CDR3aa: AIRDDRGYGYT

v_gene: TRBV14
abundance: .
d_gene: TRBD1
j_gene: TRBJ2-2
CDR3aa: ASSRDRVTGELF

v_gene: TRBV20-1
abundance: .
d_gene: .
j_gene: TRBJ1-2
CDR3aa: SATGPYGYT